The 13 T cell receptor beta chains listed next were all sequenced from one sample in a study of beta chain features in type 1 diabetes. General observations from the study: A moderate, significant TCRB CDR3 shortening appeared in type 1 diabetes across four CD4+ subsets.

The study reverse transcribed the entire isolated RNA, so it sequenced expressed TCRB transcripts. TCRdb's copy holds only in-frame clones and misses some; the assay was immunoSEQ multiplex PCR. The sample consists of a few hundred thousand clones, about 14% of them appearing once. Antigens for these TCRs are unknown. The sample taken for sequencing was naive CD4+ T cells from blood. The receptors were sampled from a man between 25 and 39 years old with type 1 diabetes.

The chain combines TRBV5-1 with TRBJ2-7; D is possibly TRBD2 (6 bases). Trimming left V 4 bases short and J 6 bases short, with 17 bases between. The CDR3 loop spans 14 amino acids. The germline CDR1 and CDR2 sequences are SGHRS and YFSETQ. CDR3 DNA: TGCGCCAGCAGCCGGGAGACTCAAGATGGCGAGCAGTACTTC. Its translation: CASSRETQDGEQYF.

The chain combines TRBV5-1 with TRBJ2-1; 9 positions match TRBD2. The CDR3 runs to 14 residues. Looked up from germline, CDR1 is SGHRS and CDR2 is YFSETQ. Losses at the gene ends were 3 bases for V and 8 bases for J; bases not matched to a gene: 6. The CDR3: CASSSGLASDEQFF. The CDR3 bases are TGCGCCAGCAGCTCCGGACTAGCGTCGGATGAGCAGTTCTTC.

This chain links TRBV19 with TRBJ2-2, with 15 bases matching TRBD2. The CDR3 is made up of 18 amino acids. Per germline, CDR1 LNHDA and CDR2 SQIVND (reference sequence). After removal of 0 bases from V and 5 bases from J, the junction contained 4 bases not matched to a gene. The chain's CDR3 is CASSIDGLAGGRTGELFF. The DNA of the CDR3 is TGTGCCAGTAGTATAGACGGACTAGCGGGAGGGCGGACCGGGGAGCTGTTTTTT.

This rearrangement joins TRBV10-3 to TRBJ1-5, with D possibly matching TRBD1 (5 bases). The CDR3 length is 14 residues. Trimming removed 4 bases from V and 5 bases from J, with 12 bases in between. CDR1 and CDR2 from the germline V gene are ENHRY and SYGVKD. The CDR3 coding sequence is TGTGCCATCAGTGCAGGGTCGGTTGATCAGCCCCAGCATTTT. Its translation is CAISAGSVDQPQHF.

The V gene is TRBV6-6, the J gene TRBJ1-1; no clear D. Between the trimmed V and J ends, which lost 3 bases and 4 bases, there was a span of 18 bases. Germline V gene sequence: CDR1 MNHNY, CDR2 SVGAGI (reference sequence). This CDR3 spans 16 amino acids. This chain's CDR3 is CASSYSAAVAPTEAFF. CDR3 DNA sequence: TGTGCCAGCAGTTATTCCGCGGCGGTAGCCCCCACTGAAGCTTTCTTT.

The rearrangement uses TRBV5-6 and TRBJ1-6; TRBD1 agrees at 9 bases. The V and J ends lost 4 bases and 8 bases, in that order; junction bases with no gene match: 7. Germline V lookup: CDR1 SGHDT, CDR2 YYEEEE. The CDR3 contains 15 residues. The CDR3 sequence is CASSLPGTGHSPLHF. CDR3 coding DNA: TGTGCCAGCAGCCTACCCGGGACAGGGCATTCACCCCTCCACTTT.

This clone showed up just once. This rearrangement joins TRBV27 to TRBJ1-2; D ambiguous. The CDR3 contains 14 residues. Deletions cut 2 bases from V and 4 bases from J, with 11 bases between. The germline CDR1 and CDR2 sequences are MNHEY and SMNVEV (reference sequence). As DNA, the CDR3 is TGTGCCAGCAGTTTAAGTCGACTCTCCTATGGCTACACCTTC. The encoded protein is CASSLSRLSYGYTF.

This clone was seen once. The J gene is TRBJ1-2, the V gene TRBV5-6; 9 bases match TRBD1. The germline gives CDR1 SGHDT, CDR2 YYEEEE. Trimming took 2 bases from V and 7 from J; bases not matched to a gene: 18. This CDR3 has 18 residues. This CDR3 reads CASSLKGFDLGQGPGYTF. The CDR3 DNA is TGTGCCAGCAGCTTAAAAGGTTTCGATCTCGGACAGGGGCCTGGCTACACCTTC.

This clone was found a few times. The rearrangement links TRBV6-5 to TRBJ1-1, with no clear D. In germline, CDR1 is MNHEY, CDR2 SVGAGI. The CDR3 runs to 13 residues. V was cut by 6 bases and J by 12 bases, with 20 bases left in between. In nucleotides, the CDR3 is TGTGCCAGCAGCCGAGGATCTCTACTATTAACTTTCTTT. It specifies CASSRGSLLLTFF.

This clone has a handful of counts. The chain has TRBV9 and TRBJ2-7; 7 nucleotides agree with TRBD1. Germline CDR1 SGDLS, CDR2 YYNGEE. V shed 0 bases and J 4 bases; nucleotides not matched to a gene: 7. The CDR3 length is 15 residues. Here the CDR3 DNA reads TGTGCCAGCAGCGTAGACCCGGCAGGGGGTTACGAGCAGTACTTC. Amino acids: CASSVDPAGGYEQYF.

This clone appeared many times. The gene calls are TRBV4-1 and TRBJ2-1; 7 bases agree with TRBD1. The V gene's germline CDR1 is MGHRA and CDR2 YSYEKL. J gave up 6 bases and V 1 base, and 0 bases lay outside the gene matches. There are 13 residues in the CDR3. CDR3 nucleotide sequence: TGCGCCAGCAGCCAAGGGACAGGCAATGAGCAGTTCTTC. Translated, it gives CASSQGTGNEQFF.

As for this clone: Its ends do not fully match the called genes, so a read error is possible. The gene calls are TRBV11-3 and TRBJ2-7, with TRBD1 as a possible D gene (6 bases). Germline V gene lookup returns CDR1 SGHNT and CDR2 YENEEA. The CDR3 spans 13 residues. The CDR3 protein is CASRQGGERAINF. CDR3 bases: TGTGCCAGCAGACAAGGGGGAGAGAGAGCAATAAACTTC.

The CDR3: CATGTGNTEAFF. The CDR3 DNA reads as TGTGCCACCGGGACAGGGAACACTGAAGCTTTCTTT. The chain is built from TRBV10-3 and TRBJ1-1, with 8 bases matching TRBD1. This CDR3 has 12 amino acids. V lost 10 bases and J lost 1; bases outside the gene matches: 2. Germline loops: CDR1 ENHRY, CDR2 SYGVKD.